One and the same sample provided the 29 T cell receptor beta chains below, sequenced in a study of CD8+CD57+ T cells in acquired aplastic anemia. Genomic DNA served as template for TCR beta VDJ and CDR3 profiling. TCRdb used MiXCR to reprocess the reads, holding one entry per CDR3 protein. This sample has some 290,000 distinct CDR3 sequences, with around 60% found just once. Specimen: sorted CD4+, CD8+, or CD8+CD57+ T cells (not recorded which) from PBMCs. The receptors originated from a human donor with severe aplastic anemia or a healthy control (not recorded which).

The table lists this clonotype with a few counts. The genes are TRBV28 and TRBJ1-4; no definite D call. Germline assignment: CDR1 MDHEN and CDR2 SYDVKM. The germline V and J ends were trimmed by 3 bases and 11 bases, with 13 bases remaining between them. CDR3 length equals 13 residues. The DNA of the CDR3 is TGTGCCAGCAGTTTCGTCAGACCCGAGAAACTGTTTTTT. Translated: CASSFVRPEKLFF.

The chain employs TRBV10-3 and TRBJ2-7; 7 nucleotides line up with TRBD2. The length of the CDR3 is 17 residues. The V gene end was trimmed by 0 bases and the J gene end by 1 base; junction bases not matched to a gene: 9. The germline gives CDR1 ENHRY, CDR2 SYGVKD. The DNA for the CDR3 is TGTGCCATCAGTGAGTCGATTATTGAGGGAGGGTCCTACGAGCAGTACTTC. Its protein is CAISESIIEGGSYEQYF.

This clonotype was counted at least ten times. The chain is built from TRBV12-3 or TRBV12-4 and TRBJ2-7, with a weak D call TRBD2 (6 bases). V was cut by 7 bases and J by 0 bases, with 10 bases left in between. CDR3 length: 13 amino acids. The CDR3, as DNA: TGTGCCAGCATGGACTACCTCTCCTACGAGCAGTACTTC. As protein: CASMDYLSYEQYF.

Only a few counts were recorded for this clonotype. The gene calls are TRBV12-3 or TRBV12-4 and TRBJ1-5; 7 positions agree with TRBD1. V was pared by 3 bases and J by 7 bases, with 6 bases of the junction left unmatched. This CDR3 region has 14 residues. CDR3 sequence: CASSLQGGGQPQHF. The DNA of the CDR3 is TGTGCCAGCAGTTTGCAAGGGGGCGGGCAGCCCCAGCATTTT.

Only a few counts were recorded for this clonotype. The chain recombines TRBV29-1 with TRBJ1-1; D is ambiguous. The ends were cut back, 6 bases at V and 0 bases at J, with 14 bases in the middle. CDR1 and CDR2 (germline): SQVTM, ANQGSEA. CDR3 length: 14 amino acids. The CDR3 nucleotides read TGCAGCGTCACGGCGGGGAGCATGAACACTGAAGCTTTCTTT. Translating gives CSVTAGSMNTEAFF.

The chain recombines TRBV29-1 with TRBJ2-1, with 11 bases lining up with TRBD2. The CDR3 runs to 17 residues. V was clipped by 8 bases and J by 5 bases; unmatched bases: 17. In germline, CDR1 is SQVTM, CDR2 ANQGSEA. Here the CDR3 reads CSIRGTSGRQVNNEQFF. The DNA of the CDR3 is TGCAGCATCCGAGGGACTAGCGGTCGACAGGTAAACAATGAGCAGTTCTTC.

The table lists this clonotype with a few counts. The CDR3 nucleotides are TGTGCCAGCAGCCCCAGGTCCGGACCGGGTTCACCCCTCCACTTT. Translating gives CASSPRSGPGSPLHF. The chain employs TRBV7-8 and TRBJ1-6; D call uncertain. The CDR3 covers 15 residues. CDR1 is SGHVS and CDR2 is FQNEAQ in the germline V gene. Trimming stripped 5 bases from V and 9 bases from J, with 17 bases between.

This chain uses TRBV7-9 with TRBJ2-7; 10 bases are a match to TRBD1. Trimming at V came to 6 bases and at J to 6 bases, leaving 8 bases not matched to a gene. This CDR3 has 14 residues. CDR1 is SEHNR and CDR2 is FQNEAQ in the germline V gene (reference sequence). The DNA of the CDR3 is TGTGCCAGCAGAATAACCGGGACAGGGGTCGAGCAGTACTTC. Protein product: CASRITGTGVEQYF.

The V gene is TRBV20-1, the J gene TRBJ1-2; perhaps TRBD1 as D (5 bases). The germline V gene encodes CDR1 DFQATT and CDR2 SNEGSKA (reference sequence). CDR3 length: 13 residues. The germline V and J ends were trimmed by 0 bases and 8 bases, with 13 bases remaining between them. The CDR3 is CSAREWQGSGYTF. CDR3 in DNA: TGCAGTGCTAGAGAATGGCAGGGAAGCGGCTACACCTTC.

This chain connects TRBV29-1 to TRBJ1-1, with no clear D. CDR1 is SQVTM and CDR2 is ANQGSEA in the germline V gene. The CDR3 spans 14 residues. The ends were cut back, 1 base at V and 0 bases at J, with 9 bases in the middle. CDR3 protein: CSVEGVRMNTEAFF. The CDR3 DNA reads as TGCAGCGTTGAAGGCGTCAGGATGAACACTGAAGCTTTCTTT.

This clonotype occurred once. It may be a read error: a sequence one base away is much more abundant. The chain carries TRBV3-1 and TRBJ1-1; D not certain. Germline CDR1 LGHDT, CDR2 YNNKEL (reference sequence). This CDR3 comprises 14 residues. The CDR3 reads CASSQVHLYTGAFF. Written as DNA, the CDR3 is TGTGCCAGCAGCCAAGTCCATCTTTACACTGGAGCTTTCTTT.

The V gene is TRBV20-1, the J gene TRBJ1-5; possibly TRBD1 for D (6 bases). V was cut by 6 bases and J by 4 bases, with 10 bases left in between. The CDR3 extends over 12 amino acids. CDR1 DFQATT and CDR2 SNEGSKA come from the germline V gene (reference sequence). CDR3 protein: CSAGGGNQPQHF. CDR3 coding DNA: TGCAGTGCAGGAGGGGGGAATCAGCCCCAGCATTTT.

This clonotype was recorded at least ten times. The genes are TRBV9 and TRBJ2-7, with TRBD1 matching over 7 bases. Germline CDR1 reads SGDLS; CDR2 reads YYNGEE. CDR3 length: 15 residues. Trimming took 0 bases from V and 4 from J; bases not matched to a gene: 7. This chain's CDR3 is CASSVEPAGGYEQYF. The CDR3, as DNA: TGTGCCAGCAGCGTAGAACCCGCAGGGGGATACGAGCAGTACTTC.

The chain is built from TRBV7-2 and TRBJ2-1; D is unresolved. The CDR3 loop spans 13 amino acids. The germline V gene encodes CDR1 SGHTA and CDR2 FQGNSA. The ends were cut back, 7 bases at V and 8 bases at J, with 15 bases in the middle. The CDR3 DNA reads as TGTGCCAGCACCCCCAGTAGGAGAGATGAGCAGTTCTTC. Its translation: CASTPSRRDEQFF.

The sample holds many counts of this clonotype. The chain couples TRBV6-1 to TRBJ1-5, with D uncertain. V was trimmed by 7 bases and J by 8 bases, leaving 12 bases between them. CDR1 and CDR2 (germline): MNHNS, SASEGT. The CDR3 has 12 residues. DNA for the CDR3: TGTGCCAGCACTGAGAGGTTTAAGCCCCAGCATTTT. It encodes CASTERFKPQHF.

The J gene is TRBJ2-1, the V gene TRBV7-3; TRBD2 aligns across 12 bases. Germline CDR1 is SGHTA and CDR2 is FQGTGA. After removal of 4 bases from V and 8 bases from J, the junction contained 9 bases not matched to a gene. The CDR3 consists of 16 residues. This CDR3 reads CASSSPSGGAVYEQFF. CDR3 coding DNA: TGTGCCAGCAGCTCCCCTAGCGGGGGGGCCGTCTATGAGCAGTTCTTC.

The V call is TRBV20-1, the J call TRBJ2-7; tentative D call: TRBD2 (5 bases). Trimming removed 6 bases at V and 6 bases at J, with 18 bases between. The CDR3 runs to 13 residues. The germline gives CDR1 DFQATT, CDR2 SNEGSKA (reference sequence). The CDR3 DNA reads TGCAGTGCCACCAGGACCCCAGAGGGCGAGCAGTACTTC. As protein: CSATRTPEGEQYF.

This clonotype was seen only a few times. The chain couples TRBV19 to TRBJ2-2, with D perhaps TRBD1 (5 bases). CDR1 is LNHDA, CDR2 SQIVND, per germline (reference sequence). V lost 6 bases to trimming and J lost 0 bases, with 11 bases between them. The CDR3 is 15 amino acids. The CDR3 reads CASRPQGSNTGELFF. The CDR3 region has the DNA TGTGCCAGTAGACCTCAGGGCTCGAACACCGGGGAGCTGTTTTTT.

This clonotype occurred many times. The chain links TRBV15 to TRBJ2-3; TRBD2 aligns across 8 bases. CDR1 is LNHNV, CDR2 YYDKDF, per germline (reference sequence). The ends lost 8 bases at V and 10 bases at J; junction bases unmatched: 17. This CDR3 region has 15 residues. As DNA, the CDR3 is TGTGCCACCTCACCCGCCCCGGGGGGGGGGGAATCGCAGTATTTT. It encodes CATSPAPGGGESQYF.

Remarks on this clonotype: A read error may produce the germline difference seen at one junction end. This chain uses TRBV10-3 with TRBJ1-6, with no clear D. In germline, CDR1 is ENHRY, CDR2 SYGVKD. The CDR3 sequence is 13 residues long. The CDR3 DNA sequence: TGTGCCAACAGTATGGATCAGAATTCACCCCTCCACTTT. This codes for CANSMDQNSPLHF.

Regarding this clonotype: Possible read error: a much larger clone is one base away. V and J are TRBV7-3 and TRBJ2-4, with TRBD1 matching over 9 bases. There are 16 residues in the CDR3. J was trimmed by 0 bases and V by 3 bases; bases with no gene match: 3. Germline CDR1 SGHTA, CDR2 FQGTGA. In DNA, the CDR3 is TGTGCCAGCAGCTTCGGACAGGGGTTAGCCAAAAACATTCAGTACTTC. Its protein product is CASSFGQGLAKNIQYF.

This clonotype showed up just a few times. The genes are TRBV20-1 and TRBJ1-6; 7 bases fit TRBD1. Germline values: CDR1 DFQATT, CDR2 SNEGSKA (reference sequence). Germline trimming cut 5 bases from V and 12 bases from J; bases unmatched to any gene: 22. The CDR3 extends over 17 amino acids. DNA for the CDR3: TGCAGTGCTCAGGACCGAGACAGGGACGGCGATTACCAACCCCTCCACTTT. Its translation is CSAQDRDRDGDYQPLHF.

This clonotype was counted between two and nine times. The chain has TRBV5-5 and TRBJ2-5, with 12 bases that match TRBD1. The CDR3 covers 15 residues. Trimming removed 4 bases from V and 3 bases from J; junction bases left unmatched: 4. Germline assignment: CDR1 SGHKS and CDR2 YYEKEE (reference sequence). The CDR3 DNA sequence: TGTGCCAGCAGCCGGGGACAGGGGGCAGAAGAGACCCAGTACTTC. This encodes CASSRGQGAEETQYF.

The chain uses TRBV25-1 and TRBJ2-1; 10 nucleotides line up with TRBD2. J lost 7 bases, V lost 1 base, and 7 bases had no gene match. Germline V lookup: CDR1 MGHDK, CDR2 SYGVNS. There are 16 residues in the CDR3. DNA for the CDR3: TGTGCCAGCAGTGAATTGGCAGCGGGAGGGCCGAATGAGCAGTTCTTC. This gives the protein CASSELAAGGPNEQFF.

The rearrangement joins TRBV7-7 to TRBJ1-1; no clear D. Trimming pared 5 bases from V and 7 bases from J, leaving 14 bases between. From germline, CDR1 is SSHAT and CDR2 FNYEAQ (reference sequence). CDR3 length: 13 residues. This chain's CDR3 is CASSPAPEGEAFF. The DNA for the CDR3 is TGTGCCAGCAGCCCCGCCCCCGAGGGTGAAGCTTTCTTT.

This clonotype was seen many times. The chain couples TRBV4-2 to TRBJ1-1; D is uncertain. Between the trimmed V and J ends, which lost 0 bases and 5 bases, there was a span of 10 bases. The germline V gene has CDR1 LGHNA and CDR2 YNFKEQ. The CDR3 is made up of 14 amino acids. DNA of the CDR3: TGTGCCAGCAGCCAAGATATTGGGTTAACTGAAGCTTTCTTT. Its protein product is CASSQDIGLTEAFF.

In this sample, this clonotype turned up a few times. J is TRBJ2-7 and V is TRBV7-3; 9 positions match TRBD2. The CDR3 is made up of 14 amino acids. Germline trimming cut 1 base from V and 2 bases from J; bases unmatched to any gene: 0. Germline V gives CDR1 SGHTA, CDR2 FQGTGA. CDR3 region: CASSLSGRAYEQYF. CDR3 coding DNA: TGTGCCAGCAGCTTAAGCGGGAGGGCCTACGAGCAGTACTTC.

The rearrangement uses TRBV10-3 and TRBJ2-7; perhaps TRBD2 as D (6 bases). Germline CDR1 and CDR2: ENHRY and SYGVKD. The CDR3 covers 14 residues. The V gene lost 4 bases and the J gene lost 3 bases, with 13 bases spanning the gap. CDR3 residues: CAISGGGRLYEQYF. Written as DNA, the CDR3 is TGTGCCATCAGTGGGGGAGGCCGGCTCTACGAGCAGTACTTC.

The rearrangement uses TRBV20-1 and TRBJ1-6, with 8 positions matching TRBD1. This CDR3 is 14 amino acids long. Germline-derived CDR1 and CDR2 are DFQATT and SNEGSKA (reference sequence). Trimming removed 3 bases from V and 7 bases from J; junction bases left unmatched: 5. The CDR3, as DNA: TGCAGTGCTAGTGGGGACAGGTACAATTCACCCCTCCACTTT. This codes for CSASGDRYNSPLHF.